The clone carrying this TCR beta chain was observed at least ten times. Its antigen is still unknown. The ends were cut back, 4 bases at V and 5 bases at J, with 18 bases in the middle. The CDR3 is made up of 16 amino acids. Germline V gives CDR1 SGHNT, CDR2 YYREEE (reference sequence). Each CDR3 protein is one row after TCRdb ran MiXCR on the reads. The repertoire holds some 350,000 distinct CDR3 sequences, 15% to 20% seen once, with 7.5% to 9% in the top ten. The record originates from a study of T cell repertoires in cytomegalovirus infection. Study overall: CMV infection together with matching HLA type was indicated by public TCR beta signatures.

Study results and caveats: Accumulated public TCR beta family frequency recognized individuals carrying CMV together with the relevant HLA. HLA-C-restricted CMV clonotypes gave the most frequent clonotype in two of eight donors.

Source material: PBMCs. This receptor was taken from a human donor in good health (CMV status not recorded). Some clones in this sample may be carry-over from other donors' samples. This chain links TRBV5-4 with TRBJ2-2; either TRBD1 or TRBD2 may supply D (6 bases each). As DNA, the CDR3 is TGTGCCAGCAGCCTTGGACGGGGGCGCGGAACCGGGGAGCTGTTTTTT. The encoded protein is CASSLGRGRGTGELFF. Variable domain in full (rest from reference TRBV5-4 and TRBJ2-2): ETGVTQSPTHLIKTRGQQVTLRCSSQSGHNTVSWYQQALGQGPQFIFQYYREEENGRGNFPPRFSGLQFPNYSSELNVNALELDDSALYLCASSLGRGRGTGELFFGEGSRLTVL.